This T cell receptor beta chain was obtained from a study of blood T cell repertoires in COVID-19. Overall study: Collection of acute and convalescent COVID-19 samples took place in the United States, Italy and Spain. PBMCs, B-cell-depleted T cells, or T cells provided the cDNA or gDNA that made up the material.

The trim removed 2 bases at V and 4 bases at J, leaving 6 bases unmatched. CDR1 SGHRS and CDR2 YFSETQ come from the germline V gene. The CDR3 is made up of 18 amino acids. Per the original data handling: Reference gene primer amplification yielded estimated nucleated cell counts. The assay was immunoSEQ multiplex PCR, and TCRdb's table has in-frame clones only and misses some. V, J and clone size derive from that table, while D and trimming were established from the DNA sequence. This table holds some 200,000 clones, 80% found once. The sequencing input was peripheral blood. J is TRBJ2-2 and V is TRBV5-1; TRBD2 matches at 15 bases. The TCR sequence derives from a woman in her seventies with acute or convalescent COVID-19. CDR3 in DNA: TGCGCCAGCAGCTTTTCCGGGACTAGCGGGGGGACCACCGGGGAGCTGTTTTTT. This gives the protein CASSFSGTSGGTTGELFF.